Presented here are 4 T cell receptor beta chains from one specimen sequenced in a study of type 1 regulatory T cells. The antigens these receptors bind are not known. TCRdb reanalysed the reads using MiXCR and keeps one entry per CDR3 protein. The sample contains about 42,000 distinct CDR3 sequences, 12% of which appear only once. Material: cultured non-Tr1 T cells, either the whole culture or a sorted T cell fraction (not recorded which). The receptors derive from a human donor in good health.

CDR3 amino acids: CAWSRVTSGNEQYF. The CDR3 DNA sequence: TGTGCCTGGAGTCGGGTGACTAGCGGGAACGAGCAGTACTTC. This chain joins TRBV30 and TRBJ2-7; 11 bases match TRBD2. The germline CDR1 and CDR2 sequences are GTSNPN and SVGIG (reference sequence). This CDR3 has 14 residues. Trimming removed 2 bases from V and 5 bases from J; junction bases left unmatched: 5.

This clonotype was detected a few times. A much bigger clone sits one base away, suggesting this may be a read error. The chain recombines TRBV10-3 with TRBJ1-4; D unresolved. CDR3 length equals 15 residues. Germline CDR1 ENHRY, CDR2 SYGVKD. The CDR3 coding sequence is TGTGCCGTCAGTGATGGCGGACTTTCGAATGAAAAACTGTTTTTT. Its protein product is CAVSDGGLSNEKLFF.

This clonotype was detected ten times or more. V gene TRBV7-9 combines with J gene TRBJ2-1; 7 bases are shared with TRBD2. Per the germline V gene, CDR1 is SEHNR and CDR2 is FQNEAQ (reference sequence). The CDR3 runs to 15 residues. Trimming removed 5 bases from V and 5 bases from J; junction bases left unmatched: 9. The CDR3 sequence: CASSLQRDYNNEQFF. CDR3 nucleotide sequence: TGTGCCAGCAGCCTCCAGCGGGACTATAACAATGAGCAGTTCTTC.

The chain employs TRBV12-3 or TRBV12-4 and TRBJ1-5, with a tentative D call TRBD1 (6 bases). The CDR3 length is 16 residues. V lost 8 bases and J lost 0, with 17 bases in between. The CDR3, as DNA: TGTGCCAGCGCCCCCAAGGGGGGGCTTAGCAATCAGCCCCAGCATTTT. Encoded protein: CASAPKGGLSNQPQHF.